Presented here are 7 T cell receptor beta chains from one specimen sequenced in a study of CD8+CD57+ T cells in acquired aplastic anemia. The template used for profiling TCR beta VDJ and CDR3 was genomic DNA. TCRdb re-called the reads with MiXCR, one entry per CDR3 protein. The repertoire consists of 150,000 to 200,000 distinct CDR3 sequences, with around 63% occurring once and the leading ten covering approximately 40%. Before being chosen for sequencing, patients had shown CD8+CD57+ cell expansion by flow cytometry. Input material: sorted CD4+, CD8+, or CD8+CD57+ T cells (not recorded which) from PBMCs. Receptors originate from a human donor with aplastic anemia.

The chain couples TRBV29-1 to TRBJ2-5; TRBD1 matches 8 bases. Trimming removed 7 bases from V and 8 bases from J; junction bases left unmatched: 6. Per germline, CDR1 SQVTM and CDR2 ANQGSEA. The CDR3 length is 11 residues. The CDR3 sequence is CSGEQGVTQYF. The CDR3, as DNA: TGCAGCGGGGAACAGGGGGTCACCCAGTACTTC.

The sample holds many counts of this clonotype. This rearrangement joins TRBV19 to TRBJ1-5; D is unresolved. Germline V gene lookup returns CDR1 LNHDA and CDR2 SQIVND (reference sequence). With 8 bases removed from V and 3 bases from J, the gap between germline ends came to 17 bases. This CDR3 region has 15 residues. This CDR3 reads CASSTYGTINQPQHF. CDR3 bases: TGTGCCAGTTCCACCTATGGAACTATCAATCAGCCCCAGCATTTT.

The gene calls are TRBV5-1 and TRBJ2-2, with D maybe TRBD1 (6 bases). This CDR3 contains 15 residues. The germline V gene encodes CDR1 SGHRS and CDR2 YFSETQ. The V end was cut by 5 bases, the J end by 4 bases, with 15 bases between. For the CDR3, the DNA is TGCGCCAGCAGTGATCAGGGGCTCGGCACCGGGGAGCTGTTTTTT. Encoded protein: CASSDQGLGTGELFF.

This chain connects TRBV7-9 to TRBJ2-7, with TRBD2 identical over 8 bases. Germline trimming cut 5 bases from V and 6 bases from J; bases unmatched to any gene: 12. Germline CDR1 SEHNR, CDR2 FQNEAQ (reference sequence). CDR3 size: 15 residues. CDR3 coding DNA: TGTGCCAGCAGCGGGTGGGTCGGGAGGGCCTTCGAGCAGTACTTC. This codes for CASSGWVGRAFEQYF. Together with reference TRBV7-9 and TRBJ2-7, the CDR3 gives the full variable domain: DTGVSQNPRHKITKRGQNVTFRCDPISEHNRLYWYRQTLGQGPEFLTYFQNEAQLEKSRLLSDRFSAERPKGSFSTLEIQRTEQGDSAMYLCASSGWVGRAFEQYFGPGTRLTVT.

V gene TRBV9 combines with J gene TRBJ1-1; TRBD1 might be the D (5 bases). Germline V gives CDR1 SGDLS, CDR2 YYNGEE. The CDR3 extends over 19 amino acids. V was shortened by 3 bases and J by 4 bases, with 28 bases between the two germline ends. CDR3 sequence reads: CASSETPEPGLAGGTEAFF. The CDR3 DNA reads TGTGCCAGCAGCGAGACCCCCGAACCGGGACTAGCGGGAGGCACTGAAGCTTTCTTT.

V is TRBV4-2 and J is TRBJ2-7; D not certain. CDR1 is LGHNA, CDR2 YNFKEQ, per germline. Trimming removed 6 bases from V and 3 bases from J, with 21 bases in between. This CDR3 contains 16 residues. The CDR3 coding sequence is TGTGCCAGCAGTTACTCGATAGGCCAAAAGAACTACGAGCAGTACTTC. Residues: CASSYSIGQKNYEQYF.

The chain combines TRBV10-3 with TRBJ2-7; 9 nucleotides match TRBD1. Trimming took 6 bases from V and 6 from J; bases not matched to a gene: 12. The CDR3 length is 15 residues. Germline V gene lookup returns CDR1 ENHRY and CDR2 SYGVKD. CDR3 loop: CAIRETGGGIGEQYF. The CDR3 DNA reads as TGTGCCATCAGAGAAACAGGGGGCGGTATCGGCGAGCAGTACTTC.